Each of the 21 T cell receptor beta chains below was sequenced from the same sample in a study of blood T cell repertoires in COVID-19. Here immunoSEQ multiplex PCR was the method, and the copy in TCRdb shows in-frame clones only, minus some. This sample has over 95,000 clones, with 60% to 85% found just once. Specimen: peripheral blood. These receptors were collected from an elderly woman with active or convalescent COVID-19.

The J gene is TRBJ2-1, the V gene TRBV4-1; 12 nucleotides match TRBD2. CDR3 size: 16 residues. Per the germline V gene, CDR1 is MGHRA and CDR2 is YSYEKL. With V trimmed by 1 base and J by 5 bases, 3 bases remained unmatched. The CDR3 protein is CASSQGLAGVNNEQFF. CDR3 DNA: TGCGCCAGCAGCCAAGGACTAGCGGGAGTCAACAATGAGCAGTTCTTC.

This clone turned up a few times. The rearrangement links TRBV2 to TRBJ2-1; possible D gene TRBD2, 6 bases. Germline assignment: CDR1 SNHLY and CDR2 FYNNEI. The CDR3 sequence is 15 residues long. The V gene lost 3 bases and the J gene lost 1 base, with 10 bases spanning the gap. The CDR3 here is CASSDSGGSYNEQFF. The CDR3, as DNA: TGTGCCAGCAGTGATAGCGGTGGTTCCTACAATGAGCAGTTCTTC.

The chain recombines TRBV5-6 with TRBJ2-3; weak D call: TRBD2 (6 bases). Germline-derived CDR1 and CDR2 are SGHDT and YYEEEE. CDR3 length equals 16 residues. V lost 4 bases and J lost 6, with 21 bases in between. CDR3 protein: CASSRRTTPLGDTQYF. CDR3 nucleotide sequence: TGTGCCAGCAGCCGTCGGACTACCCCTCTCGGGGATACGCAGTATTTT. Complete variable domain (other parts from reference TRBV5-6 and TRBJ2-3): DAGVTQSPTHLIKTRGQQVTLRCSPKSGHDTVSWYQQALGQGPQFIFQYYEEEERQRGNFPDRFSGHQFPNYSSELNVNALLLGDSALYLCASSRRTTPLGDTQYFGPGTRLTVL.

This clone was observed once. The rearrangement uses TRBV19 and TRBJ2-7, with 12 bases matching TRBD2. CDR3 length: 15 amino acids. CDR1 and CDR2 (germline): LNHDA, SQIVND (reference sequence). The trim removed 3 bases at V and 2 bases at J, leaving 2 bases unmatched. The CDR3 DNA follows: TGTGCCAGTAGTATCCGACTAGCGGGAGCCTACGAGCAGTACTTC. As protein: CASSIRLAGAYEQYF. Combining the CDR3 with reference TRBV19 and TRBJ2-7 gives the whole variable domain DGGITQSPKYLFRKEGQNVTLSCEQNLNHDAMYWYRQDPGQGLRLIYYSQIVNDFQKGDIAEGYSVSREKKESFPLTVTSAQKNPTAFYLCASSIRLAGAYEQYFGPGTRLTVT.

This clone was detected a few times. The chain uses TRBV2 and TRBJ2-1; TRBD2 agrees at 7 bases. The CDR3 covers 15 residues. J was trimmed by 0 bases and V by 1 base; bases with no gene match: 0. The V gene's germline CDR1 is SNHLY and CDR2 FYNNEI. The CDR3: CASSEGGSSYNEQFF. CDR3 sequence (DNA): TGTGCCAGCAGTGAAGGCGGGAGCTCCTACAATGAGCAGTTCTTC.

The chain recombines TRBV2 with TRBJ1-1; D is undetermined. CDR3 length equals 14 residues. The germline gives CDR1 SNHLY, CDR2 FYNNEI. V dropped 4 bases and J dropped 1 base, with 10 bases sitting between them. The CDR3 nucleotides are TGTGCCAGCAGTGTGAGCACCGGGAACACTGAAGCTTTCTTT. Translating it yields CASSVSTGNTEAFF.

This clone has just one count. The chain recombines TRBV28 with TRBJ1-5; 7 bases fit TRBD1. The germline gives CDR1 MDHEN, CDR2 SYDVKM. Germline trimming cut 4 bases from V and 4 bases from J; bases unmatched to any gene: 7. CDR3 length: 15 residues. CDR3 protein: CASSYDRVGNQPQHF. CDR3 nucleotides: TGTGCCAGCAGTTACGACAGGGTGGGAAATCAGCCCCAGCATTTT.

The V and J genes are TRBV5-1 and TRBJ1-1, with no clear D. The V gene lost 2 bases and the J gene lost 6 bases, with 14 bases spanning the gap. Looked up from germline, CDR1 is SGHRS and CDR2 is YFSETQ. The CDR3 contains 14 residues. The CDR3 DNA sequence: TGCGCCAGCAGCTTAGAGCATACCATCCCTGAAGCTTTCTTT. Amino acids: CASSLEHTIPEAFF.

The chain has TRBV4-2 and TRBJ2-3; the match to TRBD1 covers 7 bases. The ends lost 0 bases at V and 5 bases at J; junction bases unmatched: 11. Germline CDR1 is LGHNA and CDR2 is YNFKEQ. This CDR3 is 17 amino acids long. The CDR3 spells CASSQEITGVSGDTQYF. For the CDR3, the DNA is TGTGCCAGCAGCCAAGAAATTACAGGGGTCTCGGGAGATACGCAGTATTTT.

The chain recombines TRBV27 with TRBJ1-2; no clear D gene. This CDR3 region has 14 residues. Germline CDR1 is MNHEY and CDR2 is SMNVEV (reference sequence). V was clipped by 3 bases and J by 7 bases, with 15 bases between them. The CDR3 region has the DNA TGTGCCAGCAGTTTCAGAGGAGCAGTGGGTGGCTACACCTTC. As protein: CASSFRGAVGGYTF.

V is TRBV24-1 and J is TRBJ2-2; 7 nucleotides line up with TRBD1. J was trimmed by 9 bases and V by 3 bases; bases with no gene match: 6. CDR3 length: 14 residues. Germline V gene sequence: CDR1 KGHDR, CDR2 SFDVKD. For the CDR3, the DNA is TGTGCCACCAGTGATGACAGGGAATTTCGGGAGCTGTTTTTT. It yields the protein CATSDDREFRELFF.

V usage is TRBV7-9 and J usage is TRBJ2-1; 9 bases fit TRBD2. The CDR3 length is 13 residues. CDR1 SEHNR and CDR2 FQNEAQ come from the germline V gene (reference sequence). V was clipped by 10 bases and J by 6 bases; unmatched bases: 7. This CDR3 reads CATRLAGVNEQFF. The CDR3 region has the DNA TGTGCCACTCGGTTAGCGGGAGTCAATGAGCAGTTCTTC.

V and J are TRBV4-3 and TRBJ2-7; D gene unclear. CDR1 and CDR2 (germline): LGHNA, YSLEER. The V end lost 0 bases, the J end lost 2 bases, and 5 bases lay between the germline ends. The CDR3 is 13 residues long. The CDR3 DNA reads TGCGCCAGCAGCCAAGAAGAGGCCTACGAGCAGTACTTC. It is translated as CASSQEEAYEQYF.

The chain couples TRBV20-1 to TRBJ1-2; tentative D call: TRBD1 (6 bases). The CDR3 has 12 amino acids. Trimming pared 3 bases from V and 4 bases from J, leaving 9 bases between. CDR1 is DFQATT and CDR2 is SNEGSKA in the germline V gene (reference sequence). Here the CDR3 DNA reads TGCAGTGCTAGTGCAGGGGTCTATGGCTACACCTTC. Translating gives CSASAGVYGYTF.

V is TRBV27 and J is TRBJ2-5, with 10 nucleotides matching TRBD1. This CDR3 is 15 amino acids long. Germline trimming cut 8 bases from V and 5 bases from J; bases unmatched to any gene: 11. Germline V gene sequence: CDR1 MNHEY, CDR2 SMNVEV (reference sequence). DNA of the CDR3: TGTGCCAGCGGAGCTGACAGGGGGCCGGGGGAGACCCAGTACTTC. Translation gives CASGADRGPGETQYF.

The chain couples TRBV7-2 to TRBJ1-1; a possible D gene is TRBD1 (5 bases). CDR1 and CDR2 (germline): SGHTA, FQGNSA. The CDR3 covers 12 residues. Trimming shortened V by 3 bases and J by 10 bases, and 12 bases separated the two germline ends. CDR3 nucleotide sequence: TGTGCCAGCAGCTTCTTCGGGGGGGGAGCTTTCTTT. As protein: CASSFFGGGAFF.

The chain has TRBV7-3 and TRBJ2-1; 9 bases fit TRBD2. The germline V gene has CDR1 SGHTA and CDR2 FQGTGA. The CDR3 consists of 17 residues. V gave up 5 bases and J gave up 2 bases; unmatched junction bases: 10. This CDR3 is CASSPDFSGSAYNEQFF. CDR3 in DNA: TGTGCCAGCAGCCCGGACTTTAGCGGGAGTGCCTACAATGAGCAGTTCTTC.

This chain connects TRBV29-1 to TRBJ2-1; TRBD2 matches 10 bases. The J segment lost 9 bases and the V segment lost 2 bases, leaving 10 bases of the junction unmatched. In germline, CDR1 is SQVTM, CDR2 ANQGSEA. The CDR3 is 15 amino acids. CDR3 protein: CSVESASGSGGEQFF. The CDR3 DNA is TGCAGCGTTGAATCTGCTAGCGGGAGTGGGGGTGAGCAGTTCTTC.

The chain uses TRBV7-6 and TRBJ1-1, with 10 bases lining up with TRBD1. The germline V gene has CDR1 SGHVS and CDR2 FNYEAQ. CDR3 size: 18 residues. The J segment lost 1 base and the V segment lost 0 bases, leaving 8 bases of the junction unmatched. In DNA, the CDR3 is TGTGCCAGCAGCTTAGCAGACCGGGACAGGGGAAGGAACACTGAAGCTTTCTTT. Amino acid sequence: CASSLADRDRGRNTEAFF.

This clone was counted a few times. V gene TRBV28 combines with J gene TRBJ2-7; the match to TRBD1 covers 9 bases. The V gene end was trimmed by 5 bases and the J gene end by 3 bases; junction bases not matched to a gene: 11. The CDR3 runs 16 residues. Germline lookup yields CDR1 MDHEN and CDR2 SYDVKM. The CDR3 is CASSRGTGGIGYEQYF. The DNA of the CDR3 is TGTGCCAGCAGTCGGGGAACAGGGGGCATAGGCTACGAGCAGTACTTC.

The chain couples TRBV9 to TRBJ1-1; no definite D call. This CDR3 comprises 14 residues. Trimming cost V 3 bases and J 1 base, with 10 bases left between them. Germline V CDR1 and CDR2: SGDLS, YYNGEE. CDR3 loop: CASSASRENTEAFF. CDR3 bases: TGTGCCAGCAGCGCGTCCCGGGAGAACACTGAAGCTTTCTTT.